These 20 T cell receptor beta chains were all obtained from the same sample, sequenced in a study of blood T cell repertoires in COVID-19. Clones were sequenced by immunoSEQ multiplex PCR, and TCRdb holds only the in-frame ones, with some missing. The sample includes about 44,000 clones, approximately 82% of them seen just once. The sequenced material came from peripheral blood. The receptors were gathered from a woman aged 70-85 years with acute or convalescent COVID-19.

The chain links TRBV4-2 to TRBJ2-5; D unclear. The CDR3 consists of 14 residues. V was clipped by 0 bases and J by 0 bases, with 5 bases between them. Germline CDR1 is LGHNA and CDR2 is YNFKEQ. CDR3 region: CASSQDQNQETQYF. CDR3 in DNA: TGTGCCAGCAGCCAAGATCAGAACCAAGAGACCCAGTACTTC.

J is TRBJ2-3 and V is TRBV19; the D gene is possibly TRBD1 (6 bases). This CDR3 contains 17 residues. Trimming cost V 7 bases and J 2 bases, with 22 bases left between them. Germline CDR1 reads LNHDA; CDR2 reads SQIVND (reference sequence). CDR3 in DNA: TGTGCCAGTAATCCGGGCAGGGGACAAACCGTCACAGATACGCAGTATTTT. Amino acid sequence: CASNPGRGQTVTDTQYF.

This clone was observed a single time. The J gene is TRBJ2-5, the V gene TRBV9, with 7 bases that match TRBD1. With V trimmed by 0 bases and J by 5 bases, 10 bases remained unmatched. This CDR3 comprises 16 residues. Germline-derived CDR1 and CDR2 are SGDLS and YYNGEE. CDR3 in amino acids: CASSVAVGGRHETQYF. Written as DNA, the CDR3 is TGTGCCAGCAGCGTAGCTGTAGGGGGCAGGCACGAGACCCAGTACTTC.

J is TRBJ2-3 and V is TRBV9; a weak D match, TRBD1 (6 bases). Trimming took off 4 bases at V and 2 bases at J, with 20 bases between the two ends. In germline, CDR1 is SGDLS, CDR2 YYNGEE. The CDR3 is made up of 17 amino acids. CDR3 coding DNA: TGTGCCAGCAGCTCCAAAACCGGGACACGTATCACAGATACGCAGTATTTT. This gives the protein CASSSKTGTRITDTQYF.

This clone was counted once. The rearrangement uses TRBV5-1 and TRBJ1-1, with D maybe TRBD1 (6 bases). Germline CDR1 reads SGHRS; CDR2 reads YFSETQ. This CDR3 spans 15 amino acids. Trimming removed 4 bases at V and 3 bases at J, with 16 bases between. CDR3 protein: CASSPPGRGDTEAFF. DNA of the CDR3: TGCGCCAGCAGCCCCCCCGGGAGGGGGGACACTGAAGCTTTCTTT.

CDR3 bases: TGTGCCATCAGTGACCAGGACAGGTCGGGACGCAATCAGCCCCAGCATTTT. It codes for CAISDQDRSGRNQPQHF. V is TRBV10-3 and J is TRBJ1-5; the match to TRBD1 covers 7 bases. Germline CDR1 is ENHRY and CDR2 is SYGVKD. The V and J ends lost 3 bases and 2 bases, in that order; junction bases with no gene match: 10. The CDR3 totals 17 residues.

The chain couples TRBV7-2 to TRBJ2-7; 7 bases align to TRBD1. The germline gives CDR1 SGHTA, CDR2 FQGNSA. V trimming: 5 bases; J trimming: 2 bases; junction bases outside the gene matches: 9. The CDR3 loop spans 15 amino acids. The CDR3 reads CASSPPGQRPYEQYF. The CDR3 bases are TGTGCCAGCAGCCCACCGGGACAGCGTCCCTACGAGCAGTACTTC.

The chain carries TRBV5-4 and TRBJ1-2; 11 positions match TRBD1. V was clipped by 4 bases and J by 6 bases; unmatched bases: 5. Germline lookup yields CDR1 SGHNT and CDR2 YYREEE (reference sequence). This CDR3 has 14 residues. CDR3 nucleotide sequence: TGTGCCAGCAGCCGGGACAGGGGGTATGATGGCTACACCTTC. Amino acids: CASSRDRGYDGYTF. Filled out from reference TRBV5-4 and TRBJ1-2, the complete variable domain reads ETGVTQSPTHLIKTRGQQVTLRCSSQSGHNTVSWYQQALGQGPQFIFQYYREEENGRGNFPPRFSGLQFPNYSSELNVNALELDDSALYLCASSRDRGYDGYTFGSGTRLTVV.

This sequence joins TRBV11-2 and TRBJ1-5, with a weak D call TRBD1 (6 bases). The germline CDR1 and CDR2 sequences are SGHAT and FQNNGV. V dropped 0 bases and J dropped 4 bases, with 10 bases sitting between them. The CDR3 is 15 residues long. This CDR3 is CASSLEQGPNQPQHF. The CDR3 DNA is TGTGCCAGCAGCTTAGAACAGGGCCCTAATCAGCCCCAGCATTTT.

This chain connects TRBV9 to TRBJ2-7; D is perhaps TRBD1 (6 bases). This CDR3 has 13 amino acids. CDR1 and CDR2 (germline): SGDLS, YYNGEE. V lost 4 bases to trimming and J lost 6 bases, with 14 bases between them. CDR3: CASSPGHRGEQYF. CDR3 sequence (DNA): TGTGCCAGCAGCCCGGGACATCGGGGCGAGCAGTACTTC.

This clone occurred once. This chain connects TRBV6-6 to TRBJ2-3, with D possibly being TRBD2 (7 bases). Germline-derived CDR1 and CDR2 are MNHNY and SVGAGI (reference sequence). This CDR3 is 16 amino acids long. Trimming left V 6 bases short and J 3 bases short, with 19 bases between. The CDR3 reads CASSPRGVGQTDTQYF. In DNA, the CDR3 is TGTGCCAGCAGCCCCCGGGGGGTTGGACAGACAGATACGCAGTATTTT.

This clone has a single count. DNA of the CDR3: TGTGCCAGCAGCTTATTTTGGCGGGAGGAAGGAAGCACAGATACGCAGTATTTT. This encodes CASSLFWREEGSTDTQYF. The chain uses TRBV7-2 and TRBJ2-3; TRBD2 agrees at 8 bases. The V gene's germline CDR1 is SGHTA and CDR2 FQGNSA. The CDR3 consists of 18 residues. Trimming at V came to 2 bases and at J to 0 bases, leaving 10 bases not matched to a gene.

J is TRBJ1-3 and V is TRBV19, with a tentative D call TRBD1 (6 bases). Germline CDR1 is LNHDA and CDR2 is SQIVND (reference sequence). Trimming shortened V by 5 bases and J by 0 bases, and 14 bases separated the two germline ends. This CDR3 contains 16 residues. CDR3 protein: CASSGYRALSGNTIYF. CDR3 nucleotide sequence: TGTGCCAGTAGTGGCTACAGGGCCCTCTCTGGAAACACCATATATTTT.

The chain combines TRBV5-8 with TRBJ2-5; 8 bases are shared with TRBD1. The CDR3 consists of 19 residues. The trim removed 7 bases at V and 2 bases at J, leaving 22 bases unmatched. Germline assignment: CDR1 SGHTS and CDR2 YDEGEE. This CDR3 reads CASRPDRANYEAAQETQYF. The CDR3, as DNA: TGTGCCAGCCGACCGGACAGGGCCAACTACGAGGCGGCGCAAGAGACCCAGTACTTC.

V gene TRBV19 combines with J gene TRBJ2-5; 7 bases map to TRBD1. The CDR3 is 13 residues long. Germline loops: CDR1 LNHDA, CDR2 SQIVND (reference sequence). The V and J ends lost 3 bases and 5 bases, in that order; junction bases with no gene match: 3. The CDR3 loop reads CASSMTGSETQYF. CDR3 DNA: TGTGCCAGTAGTATGACAGGGAGTGAGACCCAGTACTTC.

The genes are TRBV21-1 and TRBJ2-2; the table's D call, TRBD2, was not checked against the DNA. TRBV21-1 is an annotated pseudogene. The length of the CDR3 is 21 residues. CDR3 bases: TGTGCCAGCAGCACACGAACTCCGGGACTAGCGGGCGGGGACGACACCGGGGAGCTGTTTTTT. Its translation is CASSTRTPGLAGGDDTGELFF.

V gene TRBV3-1 (or the pseudogene TRBV3-2) combines with J gene TRBJ1-1; 7 bases map to TRBD1. Germline CDR1 reads LGHDT; CDR2 reads YNNKEL (reference sequence). The junction had 4 bases not matched to a gene; V was cut back by 3 bases and J by 0 bases. This CDR3 has 15 residues. Here the CDR3 reads CASSHPGQMNTEAFF. DNA for the CDR3: TGTGCCAGCAGCCACCCGGGACAGATGAACACTGAAGCTTTCTTT.

The chain joins TRBV10-3 to TRBJ2-7; TRBD2 might be the D (5 bases). V lost 0 bases, J lost 5 bases, and 14 bases lay in between. The CDR3 covers 15 residues. Germline V gene sequence: CDR1 ENHRY, CDR2 SYGVKD. The chain's CDR3 is CAISESRGGRNEQYF. The CDR3 bases are TGTGCCATCAGTGAGTCGAGAGGTGGGAGAAACGAGCAGTACTTC.

This clone showed up just once. The CDR3 nucleotides read TGTGCCATCAAAGGTGGAGATTACGAGCAGTACTTC. Translated, it gives CAIKGGDYEQYF. This chain connects TRBV10-3 to TRBJ2-7; D gene uncertain. The CDR3 covers 12 residues. Trimming took off 7 bases at V and 4 bases at J, with 11 bases between the two ends. Germline values: CDR1 ENHRY, CDR2 SYGVKD.

This rearrangement joins TRBV24-1 to TRBJ2-1; 8 nucleotides line up with TRBD2. V lost 4 bases to trimming and J lost 3 bases; unmatched junction nucleotides: 4. This CDR3 region has 15 residues. Germline V CDR1 and CDR2: KGHDR, SFDVKD. The CDR3 nucleotides read TGTGCCACCAGTGAGGGGACTAGTGGCTACAATGAGCAGTTCTTC. Translated: CATSEGTSGYNEQFF.